One and the same sample provided the 14 T cell receptor beta chains below, sequenced in a study of cytomegalovirus exposure and HLA in healthy donors. Primers included in the PCR were 60 Vbeta and 13 Jbeta primers. Sequencing was performed with immunoSEQ multiplex PCR; in TCRdb, only in-frame clones are kept and a portion is missing. Of approximately 140,000 clones in the sample, roughly four fifths were seen once. Sequenced: PBMCs. These receptors were taken from a girl aged 2 to 9 in good health and CMV-seronegative.

This sequence joins TRBV19 and TRBJ2-1; the match to TRBD2 covers 8 bases. V gave up 1 base and J gave up 5 bases; unmatched junction bases: 10. Germline V gene lookup returns CDR1 LNHDA and CDR2 SQIVND (reference sequence). The length of the CDR3 is 17 residues. The CDR3: CASSIAYGGAVHNEQFF. The CDR3 coding sequence is TGTGCCAGTAGTATAGCCTACGGGGGGGCCGTCCACAATGAGCAGTTCTTC.

The chain uses TRBV19 and TRBJ2-2; TRBD1 aligns across 8 bases. This CDR3 region has 16 residues. CDR1 is LNHDA, CDR2 SQIVND, per germline (reference sequence). V was clipped by 5 bases and J by 5 bases; unmatched bases: 10. In nucleotides, the CDR3 is TGTGCCAGTAGTCCTTTTCTAACAGGGGGAACCGGGGAGCTGTTTTTT. Amino acid sequence: CASSPFLTGGTGELFF. Based on the CDR3 plus reference TRBV19 and TRBJ2-2, the full variable domain is DGGITQSPKYLFRKEGQNVTLSCEQNLNHDAMYWYRQDPGQGLRLIYYSQIVNDFQKGDIAEGYSVSREKKESFPLTVTSAQKNPTAFYLCASSPFLTGGTGELFFGEGSRLTVL.

The chain couples TRBV7-3 to TRBJ1-5, with D perhaps matching TRBD1 (5 bases). From germline, CDR1 is SGHTA and CDR2 FQGTGA. V shed 5 bases and J shed 6 bases, with 11 bases lying between them. This CDR3 has 13 residues. The CDR3 nucleotides read TGTGCCAGCAGCCTGCAGGGAGGTCAGCCCCAGCATTTT. Protein sequence: CASSLQGGQPQHF.

The chain links TRBV2 to TRBJ2-7; 8 bases are a match to TRBD2. Looked up from germline, CDR1 is SNHLY and CDR2 is FYNNEI. The J segment lost 0 bases and the V segment lost 3 bases, leaving 7 bases of the junction unmatched. The CDR3 is 16 amino acids. CDR3 in DNA: TGTGCCAGCAGTGAGGGCGGGAGGATTATCTCCTACGAGCAGTACTTC. Its translation is CASSEGGRIISYEQYF.

Comment on this clone: Sequence at one end of the junction differs from germline and may be a read error. This chain links TRBV29-1 with TRBJ2-1, with a weak D call TRBD2 (5 bases). Germline values: CDR1 SQVTM, CDR2 ANQGSEA. This CDR3 region has 17 residues. CDR3 sequence reads: CSTPPGLQEDSSNEQFF. The CDR3 DNA reads TGCAGCACCCCGCCGGGTCTCCAAGAGGACTCCTCCAATGAGCAGTTCTTC.

J is TRBJ2-5 and V is TRBV7-6, with 10 bases lining up with TRBD2. The CDR3 contains 14 residues. V trimming: 5 bases; J trimming: 3 bases; junction bases outside the gene matches: 3. CDR1 is SGHVS and CDR2 is FNYEAQ in the germline V gene. The chain's CDR3 is CASSDGLAEETQYF. CDR3 nucleotides: TGTGCCAGCAGCGACGGACTAGCGGAAGAGACCCAGTACTTC.

The chain recombines TRBV28 with TRBJ2-1; a weak D match, TRBD2 (6 bases). The CDR3 runs 13 residues. V gave up 10 bases and J gave up 4 bases, with 14 bases separating them. Germline CDR1 and CDR2: MDHEN and SYDVKM. Here the CDR3 reads CATFNGTYNEQFF. In nucleotides, the CDR3 is TGTGCCACCTTTAATGGGACTTACAATGAGCAGTTCTTC.

The chain has TRBV27 and TRBJ2-3; no reliable D call. V lost 2 bases and J lost 3, with 12 bases in between. Germline V gives CDR1 MNHEY, CDR2 SMNVEV (reference sequence). The CDR3 extends over 15 amino acids. For the CDR3, the DNA is TGTGCCAGCAGTTTAATCCTAGATAGGACAGATACGCAGTATTTT. Protein product: CASSLILDRTDTQYF.

On this clone itself: Other DNA sequences in the same sample also yield this CDR3. The rearrangement joins TRBV30 to TRBJ2-5; possibly TRBD2 for D (6 bases). Germline V CDR1 and CDR2: GTSNPN, SVGIG (reference sequence). The CDR3 has 11 amino acids. V lost 5 bases, J lost 5 bases, and 9 bases lay in between. The CDR3 loop is CAWLSGETQYF. The CDR3 bases are TGTGCCTGGTTAAGCGGGGAGACCCAGTACTTC.

The chain joins TRBV5-6 to TRBJ2-3; 10 bases are a match to TRBD1. J gave up 3 bases and V 5 bases, and 3 bases lay outside the gene matches. The CDR3 is made up of 14 amino acids. Germline loops: CDR1 SGHDT, CDR2 YYEEEE. The CDR3 nucleotides are TGTGCCAGCAGGGGACAGGGGAGAACAGATACGCAGTATTTT. Translated: CASRGQGRTDTQYF.

The V and J genes are TRBV28 and TRBJ2-1; 9 bases agree with TRBD2. V gave up 6 bases and J gave up 3 bases; unmatched junction bases: 6. This CDR3 has 15 amino acids. In germline, CDR1 is MDHEN, CDR2 SYDVKM. In DNA form, the CDR3 reads TGTGCCAGCAGCCTCTTAGCGGGGGACTACAATGAGCAGTTCTTC. Protein sequence: CASSLLAGDYNEQFF.

This chain uses TRBV27 with TRBJ2-2; TRBD2 is a possible D gene (5 bases). Germline values: CDR1 MNHEY, CDR2 SMNVEV (reference sequence). Trimming took 7 bases from V and 6 from J, leaving 6 bases between them. There are 11 residues in the CDR3. DNA of the CDR3: TGTGCCAGCAAGCGGTCCGGGGAGCTGTTTTTT. Residues: CASKRSGELFF.

J is TRBJ2-2 and V is TRBV10-2; possibly TRBD2 for D (6 bases). The CDR3 runs to 13 residues. V gave up 6 bases and J gave up 4 bases, with 9 bases separating them. CDR1 and CDR2 (germline): WSHSY, SAAADI. In nucleotides, the CDR3 is TGCGCCAGCAGCGGGGGTGGCACCGGGGAGCTGTTTTTT. Amino acids: CASSGGGTGELFF.

This chain uses TRBV9 with TRBJ2-3; 9 bases agree with TRBD2. This CDR3 has 16 residues. Germline V gives CDR1 SGDLS, CDR2 YYNGEE. J lost 3 bases, V lost 0 bases, and 5 bases had no gene match. The CDR3 DNA follows: TGTGCCAGCAGCGTAGCGGGACTAGCCGTGACAGATACGCAGTATTTT. Its translation is CASSVAGLAVTDTQYF.